This T cell receptor beta chain was observed in a study of T cells in Graves' hyperthyroidism and ophthalmopathy (dated by TCRdb to the late 2010s). As for the study more broadly: Peripheral blood was sampled at the time of initial diagnosis, prior to any treatment. TCR V-J signatures able to tell the groups apart were searched for in a discovery cohort of 90 to 100 patients, of whom 43 had Graves' ophthalmopathy and about 60 had stable Graves' hyperthyroidism. Whether ophthalmopathy could be predicted prospectively was tested in an independent validation cohort made up of under 20 hyperthyroidism patients plus 17 patients who later progressed to ophthalmopathy. For training and testing, the 110 or so patients in the discovery cohort were randomly divided in a 7:3 ratio. The study also compared thyroid tissue and blood T-cell repertoires from over 5 Graves' hyperthyroidism patients. After blood sampling, hyperthyroidism patients were treated with methimazole at a starting dose of 30 mg daily, and ophthalmopathy patients were treated with high-dose intravenous methylprednisolone. TCR Vbeta CDR3 sequencing of 135 peripheral blood samples (43 ophthalmopathy, over 70 hyperthyroidism and approximately 17 progressor patients) is reported in the paper. The paper's findings and limits, for the study overall: A model built on a 13 V-J signature distinguished ophthalmopathy from stable hyperthyroidism, reaching roughly 88% sensitivity and about 81% specificity in cross-validation and 80%/75% in testing. Blood samples also contained most of the expanded thyroid clonotypes (frequency above 0.001), which suggests that blood repertoires may reflect thyroid immune responses. In validation, the model predicted progression to ophthalmopathy a median of about 5.9 months before onset, with over 60% sensitivity and roughly 72% specificity. No statistical method was used to fix the sample size in advance, and group allocation was not hidden from the investigators.

This clonotype was recorded at least ten times. No antigen is known for it. Base qualities are not recorded, but no much larger clone differs from it by a single base. A patient counted as having stable Graves' hyperthyroidism if no progression to ophthalmopathy occurred over 18 months of follow-up. The hyperthyroidism patients were between 18 and 65 years old and newly diagnosed, with a disease duration of less than 2 months. Patients with uncontrolled infections, other autoimmune diseases, pregnancy or lactation were excluded. Diagnoses relied on clinical symptoms, serum thyroxine and TRAb, thyroid ultrasound and orbital computed tomography. PBMCs were separated from roughly 10 ml of fresh peripheral blood using Ficoll-Paque density gradient centrifugation. Total RNA was extracted with Trizol reagent, and quality was checked on an Agilent 2100 Bioanalyzer. V ends up 1 base short and J 3 bases short, with an unmatched junction base count of 6. The germline V gene (reference sequence) yields DFQATT for CDR1 and SNEGSKA for CDR2. The CDR3 goes from the cysteine to the phenylalanine over 16 residues. This entry keeps only the CDR3 DNA: 48 bases, framed from base 1.

The TCR beta CDR3 regions were amplified from the RNA transcripts. The first round of RT-PCR for the TCR CDR3 was performed with the HTBI primer set and the Qiagen OneStep RT-PCR kit. A second multiplex PCR round built the libraries, followed by size selection and purification. The libraries were sequenced on an Illumina HiSeq2000 using paired-end 100 bp reads. The original methods were these. SOAPnuke was used to process the raw data, throwing out any read that contained adapters or uncalled bases, had a mean Phred below 15, or lacked an exact constant-primer or identifier match. COPE v1.2.5 was used to merge high-quality paired reads, and clonotypes were defined as unique nucleotide sequences. MiTCR v1.1 was used to align the clonotypes against IMGT TRBV, TRBD and TRBJ reference segments. Only V-J combinations with frequency above 0.0001, covering about 99% of repertoires, were analysed. The TCS score was defined as the ratio of F50 (clonal expansion) to E x V (chaos), calculated using BLOSUM62-based TCRdist between CDR3 peptides within each V-J. Welch's t-statistics and random forest reduced around 520 V-J features to 10 to 15, which were used in a naive Bayes classifier (R e1071). TCRdb ran its own pipeline on the public reads, namely fastp trimming at Q25 and MiXCR clone calling, and kept in-frame beta chains. A single entry per CDR3 protein holds the most common genes and DNA from its merged rows. TCRdb's processing, not the study's, gives the V and J calls here. Here the sample has about 700,000 distinct CDR3 sequences; around 15% occur a single time. The biggest ten clones account for about 9.4% of the sample.

The sequencing input was blood. The receptor comes from a woman aged 18-30 years with Graves' hyperthyroidism. This chain is built from TRBV20-1 and TRBJ2-3; TRBD2 lines up with 11 middle nucleotides. For the CDR3, the sequence is CSARGLAGGPTDTQYF. The sequenced DNA is TGCAGTGCTAGAGGTTTAGCGGGAGGGCCGACAGATACGCAGTATTTT.